This T cell receptor (beta chain) came from a study of blood T cell repertoires in COVID-19. Study-wide context: Collection of acute and convalescent COVID-19 samples took place in the United States, Italy and Spain.

V lost 1 base to trimming and J lost 5 bases, with 19 bases between them. Germline CDR1 reads SGHRS; CDR2 reads YFSETQ. This CDR3 has 16 amino acids. Seattle patients were enrolled while actively infected and followed longitudinally. Using immunoSEQ multiplex PCR, the repertoire was profiled, and TCRdb retains in-frame clones only, with some absent. The sample yields 250,000 to 400,000 clones, about 87% seen once. The origin of this receptor is a woman in her twenties or thirties with COVID-19, enrolled during active disease. The V and J genes are TRBV5-1 and TRBJ2-7, with D possibly TRBD1 on 7 matching bases. Source material: peripheral blood. CDR3: CASSLRGTVTLNEQYF. The CDR3 DNA reads TGCGCCAGCAGCTTGCGGGGGACAGTGACTTTGAACGAGCAGTACTTC.